The present T cell receptor (beta chain) was sequenced within a study of T cell repertoires in cytomegalovirus infection. MiXCR, run by TCRdb on the reads, gives a single entry per CDR3 protein. The sample contains approximately 730,000 distinct CDR3 sequences, 25% to 30% of which appear only once. V lost 3 bases and J lost 5; bases outside the gene matches: 10. The CDR3 runs to 16 residues. In germline, CDR1 is LGHNT, CDR2 FRNRAP. Concerning this clonotype itself: Its target is not known.

The source of this sequence is a human donor in good health (CMV status not recorded). Some clones in this sample may be carry-over from other donors' samples. This chain connects TRBV12-5 to TRBJ1-2, with 9 bases matching TRBD1. The sequencing here drew on cultured CD8+ T cells from PBMCs, taken from culture after CMV antigen stimulation. CDR3 residues: CASGFSGTGTWYGYTF. The CDR3 DNA sequence: TGTGCTAGTGGTTTCTCCGGGACAGGGACTTGGTATGGCTACACCTTC.